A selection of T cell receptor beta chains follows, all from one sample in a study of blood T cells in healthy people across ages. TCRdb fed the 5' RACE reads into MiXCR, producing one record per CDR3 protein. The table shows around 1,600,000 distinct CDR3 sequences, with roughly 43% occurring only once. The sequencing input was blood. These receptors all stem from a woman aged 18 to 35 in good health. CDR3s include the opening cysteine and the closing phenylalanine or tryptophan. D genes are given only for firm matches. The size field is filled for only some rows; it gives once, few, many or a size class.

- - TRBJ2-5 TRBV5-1 CASSLVSGGPRETQYF TGCGCCAGCAGCTTGGTGTCAGGCGGCCCCCGTGAGACCCAGTACTTC
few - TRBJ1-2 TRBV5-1 CASSLGRRGLGNYGYTF TGCGCCAGCAGCTTGGGTCGCAGGGGATTAGGAAACTATGGCTACACCTTC
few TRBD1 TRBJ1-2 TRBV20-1 CSARDGQGAVGGYTF TGCAGTGCTAGAGATGGTCAGGGGGCAGTAGGTGGCTACACCTTC
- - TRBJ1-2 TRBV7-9 CANSMFYGYTF TGTGCCAACAGCATGTTCTATGGCTACACCTTC
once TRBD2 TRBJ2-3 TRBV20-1 CSAWKRGRADTQYF TGCAGTGCCTGGAAGCGCGGGAGGGCAGATACGCAGTATTTT
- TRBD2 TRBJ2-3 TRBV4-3 CASSQDGGDGTDTQYF TGCGCCAGCAGCCAAGATGGGGGGGACGGGACAGATACGCAGTATTTT
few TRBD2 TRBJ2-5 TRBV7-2 CASSPGGLAGGHETQYF TGTGCCAGCAGCCCCGGAGGACTAGCGGGGGGGCATGAGACCCAGTACTTC
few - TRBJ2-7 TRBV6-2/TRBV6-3 CASSYVTRPFGEQYF TGTGCCAGCAGTTACGTTACCCGGCCTTTTGGCGAGCAGTACTTC
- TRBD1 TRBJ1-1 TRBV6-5 CASRLGQGITEAFF TGTGCCAGCAGGTTGGGACAGGGGATTACTGAAGCTTTCTTT
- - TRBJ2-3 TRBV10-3 CAISTVRQHTQYF TGTGCCATCAGTACGGTCAGGCAGCATACGCAGTATTTT
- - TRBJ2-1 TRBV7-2 CASSANVVSYNEQFF TGTGCCAGCAGCGCCAATGTGGTCTCCTACAATGAGCAGTTCTTC
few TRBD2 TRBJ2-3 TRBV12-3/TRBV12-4 CASSKGSSAGRYATQYF TGTGCCAGCAGTAAAGGCAGCTCAGCGGGACGGTATGCTACGCAGTATTTT
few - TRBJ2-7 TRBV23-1 CASTYPTGSYEQYF TGCGCCAGCACCTATCCGACAGGCTCCTACGAGCAGTACTTC
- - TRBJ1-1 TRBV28 CASSPGGLGTEAFF TGTGCCAGCAGCCCCGGGGGGCTCGGCACTGAAGCTTTCTTT
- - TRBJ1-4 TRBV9 CASSVGGTHAGEKLFF TGTGCCAGCAGCGTAGGTGGGACCCATGCAGGTGAAAAACTGTTTTTT
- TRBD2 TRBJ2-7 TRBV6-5 CASSYPIYITERGQLHEQYF TGTGCCAGCAGTTACCCAATCTATATTACCGAGCGGGGGCAATTGCACGAGCAGTACTTC
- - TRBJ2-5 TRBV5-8 CAGKRARSSNEQYF TGTGCCGGCAAGCGAGCGAGGAGTTCAAATGAGCAGTACTTC
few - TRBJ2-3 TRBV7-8 CASSPDGGGGSFTDTQYF TGTGCCAGCAGCCCCGATGGTGGGGGAGGAAGCTTCACAGATACGCAGTATTTT